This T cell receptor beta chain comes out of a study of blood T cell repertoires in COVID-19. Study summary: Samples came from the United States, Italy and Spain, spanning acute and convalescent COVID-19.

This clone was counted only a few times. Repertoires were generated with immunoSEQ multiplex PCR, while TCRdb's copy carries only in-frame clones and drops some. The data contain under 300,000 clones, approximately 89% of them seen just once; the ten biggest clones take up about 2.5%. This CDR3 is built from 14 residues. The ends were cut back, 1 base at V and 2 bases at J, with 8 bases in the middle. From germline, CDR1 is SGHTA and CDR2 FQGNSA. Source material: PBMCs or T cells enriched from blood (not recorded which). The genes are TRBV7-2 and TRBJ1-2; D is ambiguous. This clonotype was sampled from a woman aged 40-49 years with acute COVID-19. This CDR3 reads CASSLGGANYGYTF. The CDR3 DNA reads TGTGCCAGCAGCTTAGGAGGTGCCAACTATGGCTACACCTTC. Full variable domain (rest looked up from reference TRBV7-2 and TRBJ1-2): GAGVSQSPSNKVTEKGKDVELRCDPISGHTALYWYRQSLGQGLEFLIYFQGNSAPDKSGLPSDRFSAERTGGSVSTLTIQRTQQEDSAVYLCASSLGGANYGYTFGSGTRLTVV.